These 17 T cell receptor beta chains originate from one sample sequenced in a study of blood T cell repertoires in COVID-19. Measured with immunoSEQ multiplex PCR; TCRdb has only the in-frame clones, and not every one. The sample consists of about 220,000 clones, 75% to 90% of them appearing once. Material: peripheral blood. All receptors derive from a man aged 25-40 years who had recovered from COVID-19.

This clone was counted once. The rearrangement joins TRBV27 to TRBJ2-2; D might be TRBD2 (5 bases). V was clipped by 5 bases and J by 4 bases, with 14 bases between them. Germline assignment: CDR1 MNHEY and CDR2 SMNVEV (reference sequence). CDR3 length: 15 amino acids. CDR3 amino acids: CASSLSLAGTGELFF. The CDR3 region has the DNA TGTGCCAGCAGTCTAAGCCTGGCGGGCACCGGGGAGCTGTTTTTT.

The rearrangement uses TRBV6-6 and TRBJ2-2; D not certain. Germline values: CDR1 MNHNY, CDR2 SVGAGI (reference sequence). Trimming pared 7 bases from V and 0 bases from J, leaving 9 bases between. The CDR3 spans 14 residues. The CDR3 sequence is CASTAVSNTGELFF. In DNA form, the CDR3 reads TGTGCCAGCACCGCGGTCTCGAACACCGGGGAGCTGTTTTTT.

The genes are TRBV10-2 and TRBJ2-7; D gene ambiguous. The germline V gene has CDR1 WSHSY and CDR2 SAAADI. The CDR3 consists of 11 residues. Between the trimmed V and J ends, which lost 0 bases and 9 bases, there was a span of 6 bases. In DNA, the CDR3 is TGCGCCAGCAGTGAGTCACCAGTGCAGTACTTC. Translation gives CASSESPVQYF.

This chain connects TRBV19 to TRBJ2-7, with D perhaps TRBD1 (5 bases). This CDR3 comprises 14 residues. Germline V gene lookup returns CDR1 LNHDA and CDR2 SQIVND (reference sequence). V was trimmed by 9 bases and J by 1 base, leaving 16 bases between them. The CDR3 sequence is CASAQEIGSYEQYF. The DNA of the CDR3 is TGTGCCAGCGCACAGGAGATCGGATCCTACGAGCAGTACTTC.

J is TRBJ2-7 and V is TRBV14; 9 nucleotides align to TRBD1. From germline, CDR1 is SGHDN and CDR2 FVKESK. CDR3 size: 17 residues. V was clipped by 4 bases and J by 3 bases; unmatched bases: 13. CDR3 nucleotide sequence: TGTGCCAGCAGCCCGTCCCGGGACAGGGTCTGGGGCTACGAGCAGTACTTC. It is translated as CASSPSRDRVWGYEQYF.

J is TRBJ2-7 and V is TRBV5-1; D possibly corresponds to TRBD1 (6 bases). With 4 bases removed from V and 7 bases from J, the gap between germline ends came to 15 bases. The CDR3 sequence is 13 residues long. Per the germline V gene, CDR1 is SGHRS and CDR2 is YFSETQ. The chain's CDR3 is CASSLDGQGEQYF. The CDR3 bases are TGCGCCAGCAGCCTGGACGGGCAGGGGGAGCAGTACTTC.

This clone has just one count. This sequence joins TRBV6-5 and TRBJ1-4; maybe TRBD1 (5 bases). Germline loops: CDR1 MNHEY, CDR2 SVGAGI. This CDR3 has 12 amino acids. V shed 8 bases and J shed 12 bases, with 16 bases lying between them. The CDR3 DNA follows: TGTGCCAGCTCGGGTCCCAGGGAGGAACTGTTTTTT. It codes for CASSGPREELFF.

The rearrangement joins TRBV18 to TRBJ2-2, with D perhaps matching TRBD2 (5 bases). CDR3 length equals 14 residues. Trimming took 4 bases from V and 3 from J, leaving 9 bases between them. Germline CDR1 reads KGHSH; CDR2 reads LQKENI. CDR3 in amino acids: CASSRVGDTGELFF. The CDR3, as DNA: TGTGCCAGCTCACGTGTCGGGGACACCGGGGAGCTGTTTTTT.

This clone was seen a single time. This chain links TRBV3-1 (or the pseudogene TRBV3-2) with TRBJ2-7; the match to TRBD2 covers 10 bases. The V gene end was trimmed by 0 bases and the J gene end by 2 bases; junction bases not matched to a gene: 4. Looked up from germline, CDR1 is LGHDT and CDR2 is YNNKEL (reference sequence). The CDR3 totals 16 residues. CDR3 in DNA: TGTGCCAGCAGCCAAGACCCAGCGGGGGGGCCCTACGAGCAGTACTTC. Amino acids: CASSQDPAGGPYEQYF.

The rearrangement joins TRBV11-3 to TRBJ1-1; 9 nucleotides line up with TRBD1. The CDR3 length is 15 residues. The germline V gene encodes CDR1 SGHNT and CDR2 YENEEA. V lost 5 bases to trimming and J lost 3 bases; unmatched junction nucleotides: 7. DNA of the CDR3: TGTGCCAGCAGCGCCAGACAGGGGGTCGACACTGAAGCTTTCTTT. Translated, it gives CASSARQGVDTEAFF.

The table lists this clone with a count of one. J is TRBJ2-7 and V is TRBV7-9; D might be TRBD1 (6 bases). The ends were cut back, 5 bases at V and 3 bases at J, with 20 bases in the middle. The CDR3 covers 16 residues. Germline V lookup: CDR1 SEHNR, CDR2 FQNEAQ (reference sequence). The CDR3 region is CASSQLTGAFSYEQYF. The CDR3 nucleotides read TGTGCCAGCAGCCAGCTGACAGGCGCCTTCAGCTACGAGCAGTACTTC.

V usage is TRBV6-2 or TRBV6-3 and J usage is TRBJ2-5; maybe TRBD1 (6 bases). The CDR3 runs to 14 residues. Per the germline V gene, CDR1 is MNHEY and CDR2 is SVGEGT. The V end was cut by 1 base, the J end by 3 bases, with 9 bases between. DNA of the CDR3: TGTGCCAGCAGTTACTACGGACAGAAAGAGACCCAGTACTTC. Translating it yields CASSYYGQKETQYF.

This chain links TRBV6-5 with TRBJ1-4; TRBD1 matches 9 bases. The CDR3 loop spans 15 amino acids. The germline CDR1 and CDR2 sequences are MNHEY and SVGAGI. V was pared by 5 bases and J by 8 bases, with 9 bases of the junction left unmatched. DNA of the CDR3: TGTGCCAGCAGTCCCAGTGGGACAGGGAGCGAAAAACTGTTTTTT. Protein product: CASSPSGTGSEKLFF.

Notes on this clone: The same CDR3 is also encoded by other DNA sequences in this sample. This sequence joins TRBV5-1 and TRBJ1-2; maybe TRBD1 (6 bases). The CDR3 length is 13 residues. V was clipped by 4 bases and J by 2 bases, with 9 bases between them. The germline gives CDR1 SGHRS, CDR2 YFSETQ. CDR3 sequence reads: CASSSGQNYGYTF. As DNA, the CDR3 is TGCGCCAGCAGCAGCGGACAGAACTATGGCTACACCTTC.

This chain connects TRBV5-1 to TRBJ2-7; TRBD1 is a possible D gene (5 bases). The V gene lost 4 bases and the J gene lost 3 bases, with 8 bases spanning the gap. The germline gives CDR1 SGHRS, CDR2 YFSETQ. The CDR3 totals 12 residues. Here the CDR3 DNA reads TGCGCCAGCAGCCCCGACAGCTACGAGCAGTACTTC. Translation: CASSPDSYEQYF.

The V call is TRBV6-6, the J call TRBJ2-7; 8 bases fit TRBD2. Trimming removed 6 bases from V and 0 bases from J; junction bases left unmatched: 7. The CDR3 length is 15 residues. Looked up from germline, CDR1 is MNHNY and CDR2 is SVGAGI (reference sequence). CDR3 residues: CASSHGRGGSYEQYF. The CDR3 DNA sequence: TGTGCCAGCAGCCACGGACGGGGGGGCTCCTACGAGCAGTACTTC.

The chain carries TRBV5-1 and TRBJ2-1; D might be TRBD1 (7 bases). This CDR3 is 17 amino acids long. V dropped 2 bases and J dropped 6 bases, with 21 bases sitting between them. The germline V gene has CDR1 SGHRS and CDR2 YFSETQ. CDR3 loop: CASSFGRDSFNFNEQFF. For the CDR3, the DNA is TGCGCCAGCAGCTTCGGGCGGGACAGCTTCAACTTCAATGAGCAGTTCTTC.